This T cell receptor (beta chain) was obtained from a study of STAT5B mutations in CD4+ large granular lymphocyte leukemia. This clone showed up just once. This CDR3 comprises 13 residues. V shed 2 bases and J shed 4 bases, with 8 bases lying between them. Germline-derived CDR1 and CDR2 are SEHNR and FQNEAQ (reference sequence). Sequencing used immunoSEQ multiplex PCR; TCRdb keeps in-frame clones, though not all of them. The sample gives around 30,000 clones, about four fifths of which show up once; approximately 2.2% is in the top ten. The chain has TRBV7-9 and TRBJ1-2; D call uncertain. The TCR sequence derives from a human donor in good health. The material sequenced was CD4+ T cells from blood buffy coats. CDR3 sequence reads: CASSLTPVYGYTF. DNA of the CDR3: TGTGCCAGCAGCTTAACGCCAGTCTATGGCTACACCTTC.